Below are 14 T cell receptor beta chains sequenced from a single sample in a study of blood T cell repertoires in COVID-19. The repertoire was sequenced with immunoSEQ multiplex PCR; TCRdb's copy has only in-frame clones and lacks some. The sample holds 130,000 to 150,000 clones, around 84% seen once. The source material was peripheral blood. The receptors here all came from a human donor in a cohort sampled during active COVID-19.

The V and J genes are TRBV14 and TRBJ2-7, with D unresolved. V lost 0 bases to trimming and J lost 4 bases, with 7 bases between them. The CDR3 extends over 13 amino acids. CDR1 and CDR2 (germline): SGHDN, FVKESK. CDR3 amino acids: CASSQDLYYEQYF. DNA of the CDR3: TGTGCCAGCAGCCAAGATTTGTATTACGAGCAGTACTTC.

The chain links TRBV6-5 to TRBJ2-7, with D perhaps matching TRBD1 (6 bases). This CDR3 has 14 residues. Per germline, CDR1 MNHEY and CDR2 SVGAGI. Between the trimmed V and J ends, which lost 4 bases and 2 bases, there was a span of 12 bases. In DNA, the CDR3 is TGTGCCAGCAGTTCGGACAGAGTACCCTACGAGCAGTACTTC. Protein: CASSSDRVPYEQYF.

The chain employs TRBV3-1 (or the pseudogene TRBV3-2) and TRBJ1-2; TRBD1 matches at 7 bases. Trimming removed 4 bases from V and 7 bases from J; junction bases left unmatched: 9. The CDR3 consists of 14 residues. CDR1 is LGHDT, CDR2 YNNKEL, per germline (reference sequence). CDR3 sequence reads: CASSLRQGGSGYTF. CDR3 bases: TGTGCCAGCAGCCTTAGACAGGGCGGCAGTGGCTACACCTTC.

V and J are TRBV4-1 and TRBJ1-1; no definite D call. CDR3 length: 13 amino acids. CDR1 is MGHRA and CDR2 is YSYEKL in the germline V gene. The V end lost 6 bases, the J end lost 0 bases, and 8 bases lay between the germline ends. This CDR3 reads CASSWALNTEAFF. Here the CDR3 DNA reads TGCGCCAGCAGTTGGGCACTGAACACTGAAGCTTTCTTT.

DNA of the CDR3: TGCGCCAGCAGTGAGGGGCCGATGCGCGCTACTTTCTTT. Translation gives CASSEGPMRATFF. The chain has TRBV10-1 and TRBJ1-1, with D hard to call. Germline V gene data show CDR1 as WNHNN and CDR2 as SYGVQD (reference sequence). This CDR3 has 13 residues. The V and J ends lost 2 bases and 12 bases respectively, with 16 bases between them.

V gene TRBV4-2 combines with J gene TRBJ1-2; TRBD1 might be the D (5 bases). V lost 0 bases and J lost 7, with 15 bases in between. Germline V gene lookup returns CDR1 LGHNA and CDR2 YNFKEQ. The CDR3 has 15 residues. CDR3 DNA: TGTGCCAGCAGCCAAGAGAGGGACCGGGAGGCTGGCTACACCTTC. This translates into CASSQERDREAGYTF.

The CDR3 nucleotides are TGCGCCAGCAGCCGAACTAGCGGGGGGAGACAAGAGACCCAGTACTTC. Translated, it gives CASSRTSGGRQETQYF. The chain carries TRBV4-1 and TRBJ2-5; TRBD2 aligns across 12 bases. V lost 4 bases, J lost 2 bases, and 5 bases stayed unmatched. The germline V gene encodes CDR1 MGHRA and CDR2 YSYEKL. There are 16 residues in the CDR3.

As regards this clone: This CDR3 is also generated by other DNA sequences in the sample. This rearrangement joins TRBV5-1 to TRBJ2-5, with 9 bases fitting TRBD1. The V segment lost 4 bases and the J segment 1 base; nucleotides outside the gene matches: 8. CDR3 length: 16 residues. CDR1 SGHRS and CDR2 YFSETQ come from the germline V gene. This CDR3 reads CASSPGQGIGQETQYF. CDR3 coding DNA: TGCGCCAGCAGCCCCGGACAGGGGATAGGCCAAGAGACCCAGTACTTC.

This rearrangement joins TRBV2 to TRBJ2-2; 16 bases line up with TRBD2. This CDR3 has 20 residues. Per germline, CDR1 SNHLY and CDR2 FYNNEI. V shed 1 base, J shed 3 bases, and the junction held 8 bases outside the gene matches. The CDR3 is CASSEGLGLAGGGYTGELFF. The CDR3, as DNA: TGTGCCAGCAGTGAAGGGCTGGGACTAGCGGGAGGGGGGTACACCGGGGAGCTGTTTTTT.

The chain couples TRBV20-1 to TRBJ2-6; no definite D call. Germline V gene data show CDR1 as DFQATT and CDR2 as SNEGSKA (reference sequence). This CDR3 region has 15 residues. V lost 3 bases, J lost 3 bases, and 12 bases lay in between. CDR3 in amino acids: CSASARMVGANVLTF. The CDR3 DNA reads as TGCAGTGCTAGTGCTAGGATGGTTGGGGCCAACGTCCTGACTTTC.

V gene TRBV19 combines with J gene TRBJ2-1, with 8 nucleotides matching TRBD2. CDR1 is LNHDA, CDR2 SQIVND, per germline (reference sequence). J lost 6 bases, V lost 5 bases, and 12 bases had no gene match. The CDR3 length is 16 residues. The CDR3 nucleotides read TGTGCCAGTAGTTATACTCGCGGTAGCGGGATCAATGAGCAGTTCTTC. Its translation is CASSYTRGSGINEQFF.

This rearrangement joins TRBV27 to TRBJ2-7; 14 positions agree with TRBD2. Germline V gene data show CDR1 as MNHEY and CDR2 as SMNVEV (reference sequence). J lost 4 bases, V lost 6 bases, and 5 bases had no gene match. The CDR3 has 15 residues. The chain's CDR3 is CASRGLAGAGYEQYV. The CDR3 bases are TGTGCCAGCAGGGGACTAGCGGGGGCAGGGTACGAGCAGTACGTC.

This clone was detected once. The chain uses TRBV6-5 and TRBJ1-2, with D perhaps matching TRBD1 (6 bases). This CDR3 is built from 13 residues. Germline lookup yields CDR1 MNHEY and CDR2 SVGAGI. V shed 1 base and J shed 6 bases, with 9 bases lying between them. The CDR3 region has the DNA TGTGCCAGCAGTTACTTACAGGGTGATGGCTACACCTTC. Protein: CASSYLQGDGYTF.

The V and J genes are TRBV7-2 and TRBJ2-1, with TRBD2 identical over 12 bases. Germline-derived CDR1 and CDR2 are SGHTA and FQGNSA. J lost 7 bases, V lost 4 bases, and 8 bases had no gene match. The CDR3 runs to 16 residues. The CDR3 here is CASSSSTSGGRNEQFF. CDR3 coding DNA: TGTGCCAGCAGCTCCTCGACTAGCGGGGGCCGGAATGAGCAGTTCTTC.